A single sample gave rise to the 23 T cell receptor beta chains below, sequenced in a study of T cells in Graves' hyperthyroidism and ophthalmopathy. TCR beta CDR3 region amplification was performed from RNA transcripts. The HTBI primer set drove a first-round RT-PCR of the TCR CDR3. TCRdb re-called the multiplex PCR reads through MiXCR, storing one row per CDR3 protein. This sample has 550,000 to 650,000 distinct CDR3 sequences, with approximately 14% found just once. The material sequenced was blood. These receptor sequences come from a woman in her 40s with Graves' hyperthyroidism.

This clonotype was detected a few times. The chain is built from TRBV30 and TRBJ2-2; 9 bases are shared with TRBD2. The CDR3 has 15 amino acids. Trimming at V came to 4 bases and at J to 5 bases, leaving 8 bases not matched to a gene. From germline, CDR1 is GTSNPN and CDR2 SVGIG (reference sequence). CDR3 amino acids: CAWKWGLAVTGELFF. The CDR3 nucleotides read TGTGCCTGGAAATGGGGACTAGCAGTAACCGGGGAGCTGTTTTTT.

V usage is TRBV4-1 and J usage is TRBJ2-7, with D possibly TRBD2 on 7 matching bases. Trimming shortened V by 4 bases and J by 2 bases, and 18 bases separated the two germline ends. CDR3 length: 16 amino acids. Germline V gene data show CDR1 as MGHRA and CDR2 as YSYEKL. The CDR3 DNA is TGCGCCAGCAGCCCCCAGGGGCGGGAGTCGACCTACGAGCAGTACTTC. This encodes CASSPQGRESTYEQYF.

This clonotype was counted at least ten times. In DNA, the CDR3 is TGTGCCAGCAGTTACGGGACAGGGAGTGACGAGCAGTACTTC. It yields the protein CASSYGTGSDEQYF. The chain recombines TRBV6-2 or TRBV6-3 with TRBJ2-7, with 9 bases identical to TRBD1. The length of the CDR3 is 14 residues. V shed 2 bases and J 5 bases; nucleotides not matched to a gene: 4. In germline, CDR1 is MNHEY, CDR2 SVGEGT.

As to this clonotype: Without the conserved terminal phenylalanine or tryptophan, this CDR3 likely stems from a read error. The CDR3 reads CASSSRGNQPQHL. Written as DNA, the CDR3 is TGTGCCAGCAGCTCGAGGGGGAATCAGCCCCAGCATTTG. The V gene is TRBV7-9, the J gene TRBJ1-5; possible D gene TRBD1, 6 bases. Germline V gene data show CDR1 as SEHNR and CDR2 as FQNEAQ (reference sequence). The CDR3 consists of 13 residues. V gave up 4 bases and J gave up 4 bases, with 8 bases separating them.

This clonotype was found many times. The chain carries TRBV3-1 and TRBJ2-7; D may be TRBD2 (5 bases). This CDR3 region has 13 residues. Germline-derived CDR1 and CDR2 are LGHDT and YNNKEL (reference sequence). Trimming cost V 2 bases and J 0 bases, with 5 bases left between them. CDR3 coding DNA: TGTGCCAGCAGCCAACGGGGCTCCTACGAGCAGTACTTC. Protein: CASSQRGSYEQYF.

The gene calls are TRBV5-1 and TRBJ2-3; D is possibly TRBD1 or TRBD2 (6 bases each). V gave up 0 bases and J gave up 1 base, with 12 bases separating them. There are 16 residues in the CDR3. Germline CDR1 and CDR2: SGHRS and YFSETQ. The CDR3 DNA follows: TGCGCCAGCAGCTTGGCGCCGGGGGCCCGCACAGATACGCAGTATTTT. Amino acids: CASSLAPGARTDTQYF. The variable domain in full, completed from reference TRBV5-1 and TRBJ2-3, reads KAGVTQTPRYLIKTRGQQVTLSCSPISGHRSVSWYQQTPGQGLQFLFEYFSETQRNKGNFPGRFSGRQFSNSRSEMNVSTLELGDSALYLCASSLAPGARTDTQYFGPGTRLTVL.

This chain links TRBV7-9 with TRBJ1-2; weak D call: TRBD1 (5 bases). The germline V gene has CDR1 SEHNR and CDR2 FQNEAQ (reference sequence). The germline V and J ends were trimmed by 4 bases and 4 bases, with 16 bases remaining between them. This CDR3 spans 15 amino acids. The CDR3 nucleotides are TGTGCCAGCAGCTCCAGCTTTGGGGGAACCTATGGCTACACCTTC. It codes for CASSSSFGGTYGYTF.

This clonotype has only one observation. It may be a read error: a sequence one base away is much more abundant. The chain has TRBV3-1 and TRBJ2-1; 11 nucleotides agree with TRBD2. The germline V gene encodes CDR1 LGHDT and CDR2 YNNKEL (reference sequence). The CDR3 totals 17 residues. With 0 bases clipped from V and 2 bases from J, the junction kept 3 bases outside the gene matches. The CDR3 nucleotides read TGTGCCAGCAGCCAAGACACGACTAGCGGGACCTACAATGAGCAGTTCTTC. Translating it yields CASSQDTTSGTYNEQFF.

In this sample, this clonotype turned up a few times. CDR3 region: CASRPGLSEQYF. In nucleotides, the CDR3 is TGTGCCAGCAGACCTGGACTCAGCGAGCAGTACTTC. The chain has TRBV25-1 and TRBJ2-7; D is perhaps TRBD2 (5 bases). Between the trimmed V and J ends, which lost 6 bases and 6 bases, there was a span of 12 bases. CDR1 and CDR2 (germline): MGHDK, SYGVNS. CDR3 length: 12 residues.

The table lists this clonotype with a few counts. The J gene is TRBJ2-3, the V gene TRBV10-3, with TRBD1 identical over 8 bases. The CDR3 is 16 amino acids. CDR1 is ENHRY and CDR2 is SYGVKD in the germline V gene. The ends lost 5 bases at V and 0 bases at J; junction bases unmatched: 7. CDR3 DNA sequence: TGTGCCATCAGTCCCGGGACAGGATTGAGCACAGATACGCAGTATTTT. This sequence encodes CAISPGTGLSTDTQYF.

The sample holds many counts of this clonotype. V is TRBV7-3 and J is TRBJ2-7, with unresolved D. V was clipped by 2 bases and J by 5 bases, with 16 bases between them. Germline V CDR1 and CDR2: SGHTA, FQGTGA. There are 15 residues in the CDR3. The CDR3 nucleotides read TGTGCCAGCAGCTTACAACCTGGGCGGAGCGACGAGCAGTACTTC. It is translated as CASSLQPGRSDEQYF.

V gene TRBV5-1 combines with J gene TRBJ2-1, with TRBD2 identical over 7 bases. After removal of 6 bases from V and 5 bases from J, the junction contained 11 bases not matched to a gene. This CDR3 has 15 amino acids. From germline, CDR1 is SGHRS and CDR2 YFSETQ. The CDR3 DNA reads TGCGCCAGCAACCCAGCGGGGAGGACAAACAATGAGCAGTTCTTC. Its translation is CASNPAGRTNNEQFF.

Only a few counts were recorded for this clonotype. In DNA, the CDR3 is TGTGCCTGGAGTGTGCCATTCCTCCAAGAGACCCAGTACTTC. Translation: CAWSVPFLQETQYF. This chain connects TRBV30 to TRBJ2-5; the D is unclear. V lost 0 bases and J lost 1, with 9 bases in between. The CDR3 extends over 14 amino acids. CDR1 is GTSNPN, CDR2 SVGIG, per germline (reference sequence).

This clonotype has ten or more counts. The gene calls are TRBV5-1 and TRBJ2-7; no clear D gene. This CDR3 has 14 amino acids. V was trimmed by 8 bases and J by 2 bases, leaving 17 bases between them. The V gene's germline CDR1 is SGHRS and CDR2 YFSETQ. The CDR3: CASGAEPTTYEQYF. In nucleotides, the CDR3 is TGCGCCAGTGGCGCGGAACCTACCACCTACGAGCAGTACTTC.

The V gene is TRBV18, the J gene TRBJ2-7; a possible D gene is TRBD2 (5 bases). CDR3 length: 15 residues. Trimming left V 1 base short and J 2 bases short, with 12 bases between. Germline lookup yields CDR1 KGHSH and CDR2 LQKENI. Here the CDR3 DNA reads TGTGCCAGCTCACCACAAGGGAGCGGACCCTACGAGCAGTACTTC. The encoded protein is CASSPQGSGPYEQYF.

This clonotype has more than one count but fewer than ten. The chain carries TRBV20-1 and TRBJ1-1; 8 bases match TRBD1. From germline, CDR1 is DFQATT and CDR2 SNEGSKA (reference sequence). The V gene end was trimmed by 1 base and the J gene end by 0 bases; junction bases not matched to a gene: 10. The CDR3 runs 17 residues. CDR3 nucleotide sequence: TGCAGTGCTAGAGGAACCGGGACAGGATTTATGAACACTGAAGCTTTCTTT. It codes for CSARGTGTGFMNTEAFF.

V and J are TRBV9 and TRBJ1-5, with D possibly matching TRBD1 (6 bases). Trimming took off 4 bases at V and 7 bases at J, with 15 bases between the two ends. CDR3 length equals 14 residues. Germline V gives CDR1 SGDLS, CDR2 YYNGEE. This chain's CDR3 is CASSYGGGGQPQHF. The CDR3 coding sequence is TGTGCCAGCAGCTACGGGGGGGGCGGACAGCCCCAGCATTTT.

This clonotype appeared many times. Here the CDR3 DNA reads TGTGCCAGCAGTTTGGTGTTGTCCTACAATGAGCAGTTCTTC. This encodes CASSLVLSYNEQFF. The genes are TRBV28 and TRBJ2-1; D call uncertain. CDR3 length: 14 residues. V was clipped by 3 bases and J by 1 base, with 7 bases between them. CDR1 and CDR2 from the germline V gene are MDHEN and SYDVKM.

This clonotype has a count of ten or more. The chain joins TRBV11-3 to TRBJ2-5; 7 bases align to TRBD2. CDR1 SGHNT and CDR2 YENEEA come from the germline V gene. The ends lost 5 bases at V and 5 bases at J; junction bases unmatched: 8. The CDR3 length is 14 residues. The CDR3 is CASSPAGAGETQYF. The CDR3 DNA follows: TGTGCCAGCAGCCCGGCGGGAGCCGGGGAGACCCAGTACTTC.

The genes are TRBV6-5 and TRBJ2-3; D possibly uses TRBD1 or TRBD2 (6 bases each). Germline V gene sequence: CDR1 MNHEY, CDR2 SVGAGI. Trimming removed 2 bases from V and 4 bases from J, with 10 bases in between. This CDR3 has 14 amino acids. In DNA, the CDR3 is TGTGCCAGCAGTTACCTGGGGGGCGCAGATACGCAGTATTTT. This encodes CASSYLGGADTQYF.

This clonotype was counted between two and nine times. The chain uses TRBV29-1 and TRBJ2-4; either TRBD1 or TRBD2 may supply D (5 bases each). CDR3 length: 14 amino acids. Trimming cost V 6 bases and J 2 bases, with 14 bases left between them. The germline V gene has CDR1 SQVTM and CDR2 ANQGSEA. The CDR3 sequence: CSVVRGATKNIQYF. Written as DNA, the CDR3 is TGCAGCGTGGTACGAGGGGCGACCAAAAACATTCAGTACTTC.

This clonotype occurred a few times. This sequence joins TRBV28 and TRBJ2-7, with unresolved D. Trimming took 6 bases from V and 4 from J, leaving 22 bases between them. The CDR3 loop spans 16 amino acids. Germline assignment: CDR1 MDHEN and CDR2 SYDVKM. The CDR3 here is CASSPHRRPDPYEQYF. The CDR3 bases are TGTGCCAGCAGCCCCCATCGGCGGCCAGATCCATACGAGCAGTACTTC.

This clonotype came up a few times. The chain uses TRBV9 and TRBJ2-4; no clear D gene. The CDR3 spans 13 residues. Germline-derived CDR1 and CDR2 are SGDLS and YYNGEE. The V and J ends lost 0 bases and 6 bases respectively, with 7 bases between them. CDR3 DNA sequence: TGTGCCAGCAGCGTAGAGGACGGAAACATTCAGTACTTC. This sequence encodes CASSVEDGNIQYF.